These 10 T cell receptor beta chains originate from one sample sequenced in a study of shared clonotypes between healthy human individuals. Generated by immunoSEQ multiplex PCR, the TCRdb table keeps only in-frame clones and is missing some. The sample records around 750,000 clones, around two thirds being singletons. Sequenced: memory CD4+ T cells sorted from blood. The subset: CD45RA-negative fraction. Receptors originate from a woman younger than 45 in good health.

This clone came up once. This chain joins TRBV6-5 and TRBJ2-5, with D possibly being TRBD1 (6 bases). The closer fit of TRBJ2-7 to the DNA end suggests the J call may be wrong. CDR1 is MNHEY, CDR2 SVGAGI, per germline. The CDR3 has 14 residues. The CDR3 protein is CASSYGDTSYEQYF. DNA of the CDR3: TGTGCCAGCAGTTACGGGGACACCTCCTACGAGCAGTACTTC.

The rearrangement joins TRBV2 to TRBJ2-7; D uncertain. The ends were cut back, 6 bases at V and 1 base at J, with 7 bases in the middle. The CDR3 consists of 12 residues. The germline gives CDR1 SNHLY, CDR2 FYNNEI. CDR3 amino acids: CASRHGSYEQYF. The DNA for the CDR3 is TGTGCCAGCAGACACGGGTCCTACGAGCAGTACTTC.

This clone was seen once. The chain employs TRBV18 and TRBJ1-4, with 7 bases that match TRBD1. The CDR3 has 15 amino acids. V was pared by 3 bases and J by 3 bases, with 4 bases of the junction left unmatched. Germline V gene data show CDR1 as KGHSH and CDR2 as LQKENI. The CDR3 nucleotides are TGTGCCAGCTCACCGACAGGGCCATCTAATGAAAAACTGTTTTTT. Protein product: CASSPTGPSNEKLFF.

For the CDR3, the DNA is TGTGCCAGCACTCGGACAGGGGTAGGAGCCACTGAAGCTTTCTTT. Its protein is CASTRTGVGATEAFF. The chain combines TRBV2 with TRBJ1-1; 9 bases are a match to TRBD1. Germline CDR1 reads SNHLY; CDR2 reads FYNNEI. This CDR3 has 15 amino acids. J gave up 4 bases and V 7 bases, and 10 bases lay outside the gene matches.

The chain uses TRBV6-6 and TRBJ1-2, with 9 bases identical to TRBD1. Germline trimming cut 6 bases from V and 3 bases from J; bases unmatched to any gene: 5. Germline values: CDR1 MNHNY, CDR2 SVGAGI (reference sequence). This CDR3 region has 14 residues. DNA of the CDR3: TGTGCCAGCAGACTGCGGACAGGGGACTATGGCTACACCTTC. It is translated as CASRLRTGDYGYTF.

Notes on this clone: This may be a read error, as it is one base from a much larger clone. The chain combines TRBV11-2 with TRBJ2-7, with 7 bases aligning to TRBD2. There are 14 residues in the CDR3. V lost 4 bases, J lost 0 bases, and 3 bases stayed unmatched. Germline V lookup: CDR1 SGHAT, CDR2 FQNNGV. This CDR3 reads CASSWQRDSYEQYF. The CDR3 DNA reads as TGTGCCAGCAGCTGGCAGCGGGACTCCTACGAGCAGTACTTC. Variable domain in full (rest from reference TRBV11-2 and TRBJ2-7): EAGVAQSPRYKIIEKRQSVAFWCNPISGHATLYWYQQILGQGPKLLIQFQNNGVVDDSQLPKDRFSAERLKGVDSTLKIQPAKLEDSAVYLCASSWQRDSYEQYFGPGTRLTVT.

The chain links TRBV25-1 to TRBJ2-1; 8 bases are a match to TRBD2. V lost 1 base and J lost 9; bases outside the gene matches: 8. Looked up from germline, CDR1 is MGHDK and CDR2 is SYGVNS. The CDR3 extends over 15 amino acids. The CDR3: CASSESETSVLEQFF. For the CDR3, the DNA is TGTGCCAGCAGTGAATCTGAGACTAGCGTTCTTGAGCAGTTCTTC.

The chain has TRBV4-1 and TRBJ2-3; tentatively, D is TRBD1 (6 bases). V lost 3 bases and J lost 6, with 10 bases in between. Germline CDR1 is MGHRA and CDR2 is YSYEKL. The length of the CDR3 is 13 residues. The CDR3 DNA follows: TGCGCCAGCAGCCACCCAGGGGCTGATACGCAGTATTTT. This translates into CASSHPGADTQYF.

The V call is TRBV7-2, the J call TRBJ2-2; D gene uncertain. The CDR3 consists of 14 residues. CDR1 and CDR2 (germline): SGHTA, FQGNSA. Trimming pared 3 bases from V and 4 bases from J, leaving 9 bases between. The CDR3 loop is CASSLGTTTGELFF. The CDR3 nucleotides are TGTGCCAGCAGCTTGGGCACCACCACCGGGGAGCTGTTTTTT.

V usage is TRBV6-5 and J usage is TRBJ2-3, with 7 positions matching TRBD1. CDR1 and CDR2 from the germline V gene are MNHEY and SVGAGI. This CDR3 spans 14 amino acids. V lost 6 bases, J lost 6 bases, and 9 bases stayed unmatched. CDR3 DNA sequence: TGTGCCAGCAGCAAAAACAGGGGTCGGGATACGCAGTATTTT. Its protein is CASSKNRGRDTQYF.